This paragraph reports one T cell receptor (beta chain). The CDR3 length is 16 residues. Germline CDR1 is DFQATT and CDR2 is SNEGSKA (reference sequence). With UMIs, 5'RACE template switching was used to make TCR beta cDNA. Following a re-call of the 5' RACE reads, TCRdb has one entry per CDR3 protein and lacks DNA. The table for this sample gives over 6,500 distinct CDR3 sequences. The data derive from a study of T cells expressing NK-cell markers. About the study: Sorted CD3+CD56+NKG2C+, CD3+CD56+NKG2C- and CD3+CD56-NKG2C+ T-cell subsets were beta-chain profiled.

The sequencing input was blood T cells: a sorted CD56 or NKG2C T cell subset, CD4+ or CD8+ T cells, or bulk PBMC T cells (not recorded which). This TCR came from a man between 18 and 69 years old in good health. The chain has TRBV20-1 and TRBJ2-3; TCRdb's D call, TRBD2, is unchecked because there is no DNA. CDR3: CSARDSRGGDTDTQYF.